Following are 17 T cell receptor beta chains from one sample sequenced in a study of cytomegalovirus exposure and HLA in healthy donors. TCRdb's copy holds only in-frame clones and misses some; the assay was immunoSEQ multiplex PCR. The sample lists roughly 140,000 clones, about 89% seen once, with about 3.1% in the top ten. Sequenced input: PBMCs. These receptors originate from a woman younger than 35 in good health and CMV-seropositive.

This chain joins TRBV28 and TRBJ2-2; D perhaps matches TRBD1 (5 bases). The V gene lost 2 bases and the J gene lost 4 bases, with 5 bases spanning the gap. The CDR3 runs to 13 residues. Looked up from germline, CDR1 is MDHEN and CDR2 is SYDVKM. The CDR3, as DNA: TGTGCCAGCAGTTTACAGGGCACCGGGGAGCTGTTTTTT. This encodes CASSLQGTGELFF.

The chain couples TRBV29-1 to TRBJ2-1; TRBD1 aligns across 9 bases. In germline, CDR1 is SQVTM, CDR2 ANQGSEA. The trim removed 4 bases at V and 6 bases at J, leaving 19 bases unmatched. The CDR3 covers 18 residues. The CDR3 region has the DNA TGCAGCGTTGTAACCCGGGACAGGGCTCTCCTTACAAGCAATGAGCAGTTCTTC. Encoded protein: CSVVTRDRALLTSNEQFF.

This chain connects TRBV5-1 to TRBJ2-5; possible D gene TRBD1, 6 bases. Germline assignment: CDR1 SGHRS and CDR2 YFSETQ. Trimming cost V 2 bases and J 2 bases, with 13 bases left between them. The CDR3 spans 15 residues. The CDR3 DNA reads as TGCGCCAGCAGCTTATCCGGGGACACACAAGAGACCCAGTACTTC. Amino acid sequence: CASSLSGDTQETQYF.

The gene calls are TRBV11-3 and TRBJ2-2; D perhaps matches TRBD2 (6 bases). This CDR3 region has 13 residues. V was cut by 5 bases and J by 6 bases, with 10 bases left in between. Germline loops: CDR1 SGHNT, CDR2 YENEEA. The CDR3 bases are TGTGCCAGCAGCCCGGGGACTGCCGGGGAGCTGTTTTTT. It translates to CASSPGTAGELFF.

The chain uses TRBV11-3 and TRBJ2-7, with a weak D call TRBD1 (5 bases). The CDR3 contains 11 residues. Trimming shortened V by 2 bases and J by 7 bases, and 6 bases separated the two germline ends. Germline V gene sequence: CDR1 SGHNT, CDR2 YENEEA. The CDR3 bases are TGTGCCAGCAGCTTAAGGGGAGAGCAGTACTTC. It specifies CASSLRGEQYF.

This chain joins TRBV28 and TRBJ2-1; 12 bases are shared with TRBD2. Germline V CDR1 and CDR2: MDHEN, SYDVKM. V dropped 7 bases and J dropped 9; count of bases not matched to a gene: 7. The CDR3 has 14 residues. The CDR3 region is CASTRLAGEAEQFF. CDR3 nucleotide sequence: TGTGCCAGCACCCGACTAGCGGGAGAAGCTGAGCAGTTCTTC.

The rearrangement links TRBV11-2 to TRBJ1-1; maybe TRBD1 (5 bases). Germline CDR1 and CDR2: SGHAT and FQNNGV. The CDR3 sequence is 12 residues long. With 5 bases removed from V and 12 bases from J, the gap between germline ends came to 16 bases. DNA of the CDR3: TGTGCCAGCAGCATACCGGGACTAGCTACTTTCTTT. It specifies CASSIPGLATFF.

This chain joins TRBV6-5 and TRBJ2-7; no clear D gene. Trimming stripped 7 bases from V and 7 bases from J, with 14 bases between. Germline V gene sequence: CDR1 MNHEY, CDR2 SVGAGI. The CDR3 length is 12 residues. CDR3 in amino acids: CASKNWAGEQYF. The CDR3 region has the DNA TGTGCCAGCAAAAACTGGGCTGGGGAGCAGTACTTC.

V gene TRBV27 combines with J gene TRBJ2-1; 7 nucleotides match TRBD2. V shed 0 bases, J shed 7 bases, and the junction held 3 bases outside the gene matches. The CDR3 is 14 amino acids. CDR1 is MNHEY and CDR2 is SMNVEV in the germline V gene (reference sequence). The CDR3 DNA sequence: TGTGCCAGCAGTTTATCCCTAGCGGTTAATGAGCAGTTCTTC. It is translated as CASSLSLAVNEQFF.

The J gene is TRBJ1-2, the V gene TRBV7-6, with 7 positions matching TRBD1. The germline V gene encodes CDR1 SGHVS and CDR2 FNYEAQ. The J segment lost 8 bases and the V segment lost 4 bases, leaving 10 bases of the junction unmatched. This CDR3 has 14 residues. Here the CDR3 reads CASSSTDRIGGYTF. The DNA for the CDR3 is TGTGCCAGCAGCTCCACGGACAGGATAGGAGGCTACACCTTC.

V usage is TRBV6-1 and J usage is TRBJ2-7, with D perhaps matching TRBD1 (6 bases). With 5 bases removed from V and 4 bases from J, the gap between germline ends came to 9 bases. CDR3 size: 12 residues. Germline V gene sequence: CDR1 MNHNS, CDR2 SASEGT. The CDR3 is CASSWTAYEQYF. The CDR3 DNA sequence: TGTGCCAGCAGTTGGACAGCTTACGAGCAGTACTTC.

This chain uses TRBV2 with TRBJ2-5; TRBD2 aligns across 12 bases. CDR3 size: 14 residues. Germline CDR1 reads SNHLY; CDR2 reads FYNNEI. With V trimmed by 4 bases and J by 3 bases, 0 bases remained unmatched. Here the CDR3 reads CASSGTSGKETQYF. The CDR3 bases are TGTGCCAGCAGTGGGACTAGCGGGAAAGAGACCCAGTACTTC. The whole variable domain, remainder taken from reference TRBV2 and TRBJ2-5, is EPEVTQTPSHQVTQMGQEVILRCVPISNHLYFYWYRQILGQKVEFLVSFYNNEISEKSEIFDDQFSVERPDGSNFTLKIRSTKLEDSAMYFCASSGTSGKETQYFGPGTRLLVL.

This chain links TRBV27 with TRBJ1-4, with 9 bases aligning to TRBD1. CDR1 is MNHEY, CDR2 SMNVEV, per germline (reference sequence). This CDR3 is 13 amino acids long. Trimming took 6 bases from V and 7 from J; bases not matched to a gene: 3. Here the CDR3 DNA reads TGTGCCAGCAGCCGACAGGGGGGTGAAAAACTGTTTTTT. As protein: CASSRQGGEKLFF.

The gene calls are TRBV5-1 and TRBJ2-5; D possibly corresponds to TRBD1 (5 bases). CDR1 and CDR2 from the germline V gene are SGHRS and YFSETQ. The CDR3 contains 15 residues. The V gene lost 0 bases and the J gene lost 2 bases, with 11 bases spanning the gap. The CDR3 DNA is TGCGCCAGCAGCTTGGCCTGGCGGACACAAGAGACCCAGTACTTC. It encodes CASSLAWRTQETQYF.

The chain links TRBV6-4 to TRBJ2-1; tentative D call: TRBD2 (5 bases). CDR3 size: 12 residues. V was pared by 4 bases and J by 15 bases, with 16 bases between. The germline gives CDR1 MRHNA, CDR2 SNTAGT. CDR3 protein: CASSVKRFKGFF. CDR3 DNA sequence: TGTGCCAGCAGTGTCAAGCGGTTTAAGGGGTTCTTC.

V gene TRBV7-9 combines with J gene TRBJ2-7, with TRBD1 matching over 11 bases. Losses at the gene ends were 11 bases for V and 0 bases for J; bases not matched to a gene: 3. The CDR3 covers 13 residues. Germline V gives CDR1 SEHNR, CDR2 FQNEAQ (reference sequence). DNA of the CDR3: TGTGCCGGGGGACAGGGGGACTCCTACGAGCAGTACTTC. Protein: CAGGQGDSYEQYF.

The chain joins TRBV2 to TRBJ2-2, with D possibly TRBD1 on 6 matching bases. Per the germline V gene, CDR1 is SNHLY and CDR2 is FYNNEI. This CDR3 contains 15 residues. Between the trimmed V and J ends, which lost 10 bases and 0 bases, there was a span of 15 bases. The CDR3 sequence is CAITGTLANTGELFF. The CDR3 DNA sequence: TGTGCCATCACCGGGACACTCGCGAACACCGGGGAGCTGTTTTTT.